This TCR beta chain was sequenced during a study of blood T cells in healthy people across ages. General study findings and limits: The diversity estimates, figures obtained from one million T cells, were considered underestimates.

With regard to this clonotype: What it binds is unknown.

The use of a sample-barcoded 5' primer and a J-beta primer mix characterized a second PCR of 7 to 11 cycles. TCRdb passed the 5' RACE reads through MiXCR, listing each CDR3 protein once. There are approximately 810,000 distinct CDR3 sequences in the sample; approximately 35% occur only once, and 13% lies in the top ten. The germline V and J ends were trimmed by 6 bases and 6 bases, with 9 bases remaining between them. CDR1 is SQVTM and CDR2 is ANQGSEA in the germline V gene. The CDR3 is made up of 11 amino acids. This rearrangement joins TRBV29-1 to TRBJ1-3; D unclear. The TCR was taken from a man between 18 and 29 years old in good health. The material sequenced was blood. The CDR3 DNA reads TGCAGCGTCGCCCTGCCAAACACCATATATTTT. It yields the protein CSVALPNTIYF.